This T cell receptor beta chain was captured in a study of CD8 T cells in ankylosing spondylitis. Germline CDR1 and CDR2: DFQATT and SNEGSKA (reference sequence). The CDR3 extends over 16 amino acids. V shed 0 bases and J 5 bases; nucleotides not matched to a gene: 7. Study-wide results and limits: A TCR beta motif made of eight highly homologous variants seemed typical of ankylosing spondylitis blood. Significant enrichment of disease-linked clones was reported in matched ankylosing spondylitis synovial fluid.

With molecular barcodes, quantitative 5'-RACE was used to make the TCR beta libraries. TCRdb re-called the 5' RACE reads with MiXCR, one entry per CDR3 protein. Of about 500,000 distinct CDR3 sequences in the sample, 5.3% were seen once. The table lists this clonotype with a few counts. As yet, its antigen is unknown. The sample consisted of blood, either unsorted or a sorted T cell fraction (not recorded which). This sequence was found in a male donor with ankylosing spondylitis. V and J are TRBV20-1 and TRBJ2-1; 10 bases align to TRBD2. The CDR3 DNA is TGCAGTGCTAGAGATTTACTAGCGGGATCCCACAATGAGCAGTTCTTC. Residues: CSARDLLAGSHNEQFF.